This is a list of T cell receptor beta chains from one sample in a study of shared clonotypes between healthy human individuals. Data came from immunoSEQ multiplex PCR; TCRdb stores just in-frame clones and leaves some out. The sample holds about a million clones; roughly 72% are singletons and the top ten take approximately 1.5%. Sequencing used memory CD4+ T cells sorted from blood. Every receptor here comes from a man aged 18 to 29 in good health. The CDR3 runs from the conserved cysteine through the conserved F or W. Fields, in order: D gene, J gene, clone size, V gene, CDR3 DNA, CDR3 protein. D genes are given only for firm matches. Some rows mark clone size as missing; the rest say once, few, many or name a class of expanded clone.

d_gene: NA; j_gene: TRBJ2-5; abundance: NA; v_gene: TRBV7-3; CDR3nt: TGTGCCAGCAGCCCGCGAGGGGGGGCGAGGGAGACCCAGTACTTC; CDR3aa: CASSPRGGARETQYF
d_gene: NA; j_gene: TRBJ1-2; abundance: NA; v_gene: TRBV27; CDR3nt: TGTGCCAGCAGTTTAAGCGTGGGGAACTATGGCTACACCTTC; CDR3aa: CASSLSVGNYGYTF
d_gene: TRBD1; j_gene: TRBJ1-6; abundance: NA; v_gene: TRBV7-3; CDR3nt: TGTGCCAGCAGCGTAACAGGGGAATCACCCCTCCACTTT; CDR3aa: CASSVTGESPLHF
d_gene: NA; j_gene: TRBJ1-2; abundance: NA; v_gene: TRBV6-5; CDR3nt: TGTGCCAGCAGTTACTCGCCAGGATGGGACTATGGCTACACCTTC; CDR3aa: CASSYSPGWDYGYTF
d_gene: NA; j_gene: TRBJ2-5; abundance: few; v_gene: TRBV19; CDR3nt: TGTGCCAGTAGTCGGTCAGGGGGGAATGCGGAGACCCAGTACTTC; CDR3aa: CASSRSGGNAETQYF
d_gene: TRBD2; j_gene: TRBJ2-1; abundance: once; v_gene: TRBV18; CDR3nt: TGTGCCAGCTCAACTAACACGGGACTAGCGGGAGACAATGAGCAGTTCTTC; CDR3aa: CASSTNTGLAGDNEQFF
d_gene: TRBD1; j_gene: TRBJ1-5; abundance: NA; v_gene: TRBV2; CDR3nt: TGTGCCAGCACCTGGACAGGGGAAAATCAGCCCCAGCATTTT; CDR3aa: CASTWTGENQPQHF
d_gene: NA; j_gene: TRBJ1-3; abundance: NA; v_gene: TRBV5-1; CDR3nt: TGCGCCAGCTGCCCGGGGCGCGGATCTGGAAACACCATATATTTT; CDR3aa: CASCPGRGSGNTIYF
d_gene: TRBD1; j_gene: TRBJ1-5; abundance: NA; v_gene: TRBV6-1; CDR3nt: TGTGCCAGCAGTGAGGACAGGGGGAATCAGCCCCAGCATTTT; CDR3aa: CASSEDRGNQPQHF
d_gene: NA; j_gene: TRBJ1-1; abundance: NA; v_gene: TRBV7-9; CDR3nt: TGTGCCAGCAGCTTTGGGAAGAACACTGAAGCTTTCTTT; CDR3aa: CASSFGKNTEAFF
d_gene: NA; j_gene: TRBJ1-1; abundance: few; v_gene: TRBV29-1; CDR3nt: TGCAGCGTTGAAAGGGGAGTCGCTGAAGCTTTCTTT; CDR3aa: CSVERGVAEAFF
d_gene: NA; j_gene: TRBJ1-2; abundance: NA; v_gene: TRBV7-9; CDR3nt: TGTGCCAGCAGCCCCGATTTGGGGGGCTGCACCTTC; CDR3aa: CASSPDLGGCTF
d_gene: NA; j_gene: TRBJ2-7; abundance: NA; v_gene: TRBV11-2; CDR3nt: TGTGCCAGCAGTCATGCTGTGGGGCCTGGCTCCTACGAGCAGTACTTC; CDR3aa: CASSHAVGPGSYEQYF
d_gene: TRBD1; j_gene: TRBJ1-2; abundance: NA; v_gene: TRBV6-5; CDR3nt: TGTGCCAGCAGCCCACAGGGGGTCTACGGCTACACCTTC; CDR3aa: CASSPQGVYGYTF
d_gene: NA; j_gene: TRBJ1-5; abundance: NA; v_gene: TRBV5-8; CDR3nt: TGTGCCAGCAGCGCAGGGTATGGCAATCAGCCCCAGCATTTT; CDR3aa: CASSAGYGNQPQHF
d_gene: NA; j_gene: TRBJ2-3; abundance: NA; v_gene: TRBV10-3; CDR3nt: TGTGCCATCAGTGATAGCGGCAGCACAGATACGCAGTATTTT; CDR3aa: CAISDSGSTDTQYF
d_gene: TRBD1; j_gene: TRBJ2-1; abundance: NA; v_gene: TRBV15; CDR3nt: TGTGCCACCAGCAGAGGGGGACAGGGGTTGAATGAGCAGTTCTTC; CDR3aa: CATSRGGQGLNEQFF
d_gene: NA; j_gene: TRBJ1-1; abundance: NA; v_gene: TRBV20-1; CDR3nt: TGCAGTGCAGAATTGAACACTGAAGCTTTCTTT; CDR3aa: CSAELNTEAFF
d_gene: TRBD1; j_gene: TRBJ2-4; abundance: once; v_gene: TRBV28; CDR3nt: TGTGCCAGCAGGCCGACAGGGGGGGACATTCAGTACTTC; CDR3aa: CASRPTGGDIQYF
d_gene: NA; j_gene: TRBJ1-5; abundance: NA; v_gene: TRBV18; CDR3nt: TGTGCCAGCTCACCACCGTGGGGTCAGCCCCAGCATTTT; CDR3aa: CASSPPWGQPQHF
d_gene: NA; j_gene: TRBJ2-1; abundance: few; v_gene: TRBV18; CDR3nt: TGTGCCAGCTCACCTTATAGAGGAAATGAGCAGTTCTTC; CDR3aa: CASSPYRGNEQFF
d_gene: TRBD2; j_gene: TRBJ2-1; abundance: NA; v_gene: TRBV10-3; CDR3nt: TGTGCCATCAGTGAGCCCCGGGCTAGCGGGATGGGCAATGAGCAGTTCTTC; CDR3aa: CAISEPRASGMGNEQFF
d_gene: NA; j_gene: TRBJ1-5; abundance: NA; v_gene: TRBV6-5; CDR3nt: TGTGCCAGCAGCTCCGCCCCGGGCAATCAGCCCCAGCATTTT; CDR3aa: CASSSAPGNQPQHF
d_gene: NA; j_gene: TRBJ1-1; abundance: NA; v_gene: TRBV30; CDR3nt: TGTGCCTGGGGAGGGTTTAGCGGCGCTGAAGCTTTCTTT; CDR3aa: CAWGGFSGAEAFF
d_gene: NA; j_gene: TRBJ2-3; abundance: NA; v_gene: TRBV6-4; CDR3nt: TGTGCCAGCAGTGACGAGGGGCGAAGCACAGATACGCAGTATTTT; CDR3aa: CASSDEGRSTDTQYF
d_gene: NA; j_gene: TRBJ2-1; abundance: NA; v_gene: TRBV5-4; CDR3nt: TGTGCCAGCAGCTCTGAGCTACAGGCCTACAATGAGCAGTTCTTC; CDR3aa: CASSSELQAYNEQFF
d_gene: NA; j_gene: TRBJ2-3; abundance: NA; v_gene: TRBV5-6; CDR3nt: TGTGCCAGCAGCTTGTTGCCTAGCCTAACAGATACGCAGTATTTT; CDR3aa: CASSLLPSLTDTQYF
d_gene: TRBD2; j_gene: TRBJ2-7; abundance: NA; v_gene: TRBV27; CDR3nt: TGTGCCAGCAGTGGGAGCGGGAGCTACGAGCAGTACTTC; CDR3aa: CASSGSGSYEQYF
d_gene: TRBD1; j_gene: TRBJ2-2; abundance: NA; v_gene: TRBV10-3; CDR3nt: TGTGCCATCAGGGCCGGGACAGGGGTAGGGACTCTTAACACCGGGGAGCTGTTTTTT; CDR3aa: CAIRAGTGVGTLNTGELFF
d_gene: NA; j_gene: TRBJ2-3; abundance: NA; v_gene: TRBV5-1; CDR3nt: TGCGCCAGCAGCTCTCAAGCTAGCGCTAGCACAGATACGCAGTATTTT; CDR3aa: CASSSQASASTDTQYF
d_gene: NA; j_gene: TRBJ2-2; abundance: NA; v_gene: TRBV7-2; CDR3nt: TGTGCCAGCAGCTTAGAAGCGTTGGTCGGGGAGCTGTTTTTT; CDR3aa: CASSLEALVGELFF
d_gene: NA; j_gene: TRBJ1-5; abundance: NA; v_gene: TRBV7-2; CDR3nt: TGTGCCAGCAGCCCGAGGATCAATCAGCCCCAGCATTTT; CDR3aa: CASSPRINQPQHF
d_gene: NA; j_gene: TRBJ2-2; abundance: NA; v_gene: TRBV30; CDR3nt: TGTGCCTGGAGTGTTAGATTCGGGGAGCTGTTTTTT; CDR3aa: CAWSVRFGELFF
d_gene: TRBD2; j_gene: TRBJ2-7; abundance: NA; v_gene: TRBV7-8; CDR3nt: TGTGCCAGCAGCCTTCGTCGCGGGGAGGGTTACGAGCAGTACTTC; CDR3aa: CASSLRRGEGYEQYF
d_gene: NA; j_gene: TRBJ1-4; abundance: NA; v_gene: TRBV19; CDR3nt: TGTGCCAGTAGTATAGATAGCATGGATGAAAAACTGTTTTTT; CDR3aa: CASSIDSMDEKLFF